This T cell receptor (beta chain) comes out of a study of blood T cell repertoires in COVID-19. Trimming removed 0 bases from V and 5 bases from J, with 11 bases in between. The CDR3 loop spans 14 amino acids. CDR1 and CDR2 (germline): SGDLS, YYNGEE. The method was immunoSEQ multiplex PCR; TCRdb's version includes in-frame clones alone and lacks a portion of them. The table records about 120,000 clones, around three quarters of them present only once. The source material was peripheral blood. The TCR sequence derives from a woman of 80 years or more with acute or convalescent COVID-19. The chain uses TRBV9 and TRBJ2-5, with TRBD1 as a possible D gene (7 bases). The CDR3 DNA reads as TGTGCCAGCAGCGTAGCAGGGGGGTACGAGACCCAGTACTTC. It yields the protein CASSVAGGYETQYF.